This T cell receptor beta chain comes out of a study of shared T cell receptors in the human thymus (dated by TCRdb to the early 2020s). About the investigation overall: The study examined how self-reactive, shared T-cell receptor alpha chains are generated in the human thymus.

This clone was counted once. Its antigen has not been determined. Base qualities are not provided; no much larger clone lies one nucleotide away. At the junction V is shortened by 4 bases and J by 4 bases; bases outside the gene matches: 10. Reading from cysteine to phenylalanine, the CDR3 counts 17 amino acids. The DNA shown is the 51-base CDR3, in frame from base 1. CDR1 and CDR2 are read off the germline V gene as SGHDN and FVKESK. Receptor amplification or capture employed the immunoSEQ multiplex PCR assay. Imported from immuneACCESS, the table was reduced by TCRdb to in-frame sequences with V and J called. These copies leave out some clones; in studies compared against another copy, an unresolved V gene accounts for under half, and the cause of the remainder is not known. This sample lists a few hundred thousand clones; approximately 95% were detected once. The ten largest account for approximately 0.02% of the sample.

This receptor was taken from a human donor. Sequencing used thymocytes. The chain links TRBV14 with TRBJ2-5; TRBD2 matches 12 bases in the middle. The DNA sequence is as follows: TGTGCCAGCAGCCTACCGACTAGCGGGAGAATTCGAGAGACCCAGTACTTC. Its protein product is CASSLPTSGRIRETQYF.